This T cell receptor (beta chain) was retrieved from a study of PD-1 blockade in classical Hodgkin lymphoma. Every patient experienced relapse after autologous stem cell transplantation, and brentuximab vedotin exposure varied. Germline CDR1 is SGHRS and CDR2 is YFSETQ. This CDR3 region has 16 residues. The V gene end was trimmed by 4 bases and the J gene end by 0 bases; junction bases not matched to a gene: 5. This clone was counted only a few times. Its antigen is unknown. The sample contains more than one DNA sequence encoding this CDR3. Assay used: immunoSEQ multiplex PCR; TCRdb lists only in-frame clones, some missing. The sample holds some 11,000 clones; around 76% are singletons and the top ten take about 25%. Study results and caveats: Causes of the repertoire differences remain undefined, possibly disease activity or prior therapy. The baseline diversity of complete responders showed similarity to that of newly diagnosed patients. A reduction in baseline TCR diversity was reportedly seen in newly diagnosed patients relative to healthy donors. At C4D1, TCR diversity had climbed significantly for CD4+ cells, though not for CD8+ cells.

This TCR came from a human donor with classical Hodgkin lymphoma. The sample consisted of peripheral blood mononuclear cells (PBMCs), taken at baseline. The rearrangement links TRBV5-1 to TRBJ2-5; TRBD1 matches at 11 bases. CDR3 protein: CASSGGTGGYQETQYF. DNA of the CDR3: TGCGCCAGCAGCGGAGGGACAGGGGGGTACCAAGAGACCCAGTACTTC.